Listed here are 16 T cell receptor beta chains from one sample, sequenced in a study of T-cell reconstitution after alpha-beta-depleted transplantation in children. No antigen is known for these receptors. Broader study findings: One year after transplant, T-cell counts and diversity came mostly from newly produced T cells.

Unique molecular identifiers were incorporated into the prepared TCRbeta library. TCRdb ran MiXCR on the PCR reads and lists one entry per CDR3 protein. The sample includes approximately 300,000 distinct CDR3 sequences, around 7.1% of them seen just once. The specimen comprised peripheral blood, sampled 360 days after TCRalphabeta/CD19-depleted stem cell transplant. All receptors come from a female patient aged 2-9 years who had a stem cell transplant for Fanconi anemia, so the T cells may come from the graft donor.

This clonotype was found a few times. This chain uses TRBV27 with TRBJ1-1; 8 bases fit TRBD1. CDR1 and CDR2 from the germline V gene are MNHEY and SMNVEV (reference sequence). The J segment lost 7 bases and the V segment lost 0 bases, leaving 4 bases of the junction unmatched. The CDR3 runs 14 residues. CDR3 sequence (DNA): TGTGCCAGCAGTTTATCCAGGACAGGGTTTGAAGCTTTCTTT. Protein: CASSLSRTGFEAFF.

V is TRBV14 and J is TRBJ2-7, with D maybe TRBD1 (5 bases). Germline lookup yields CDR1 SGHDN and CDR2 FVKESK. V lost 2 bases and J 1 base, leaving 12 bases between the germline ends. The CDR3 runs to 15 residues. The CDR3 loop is CASSQSSRGSYEQYF. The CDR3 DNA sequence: TGTGCCAGCAGCCAATCTTCTAGGGGTTCCTACGAGCAGTACTTC.

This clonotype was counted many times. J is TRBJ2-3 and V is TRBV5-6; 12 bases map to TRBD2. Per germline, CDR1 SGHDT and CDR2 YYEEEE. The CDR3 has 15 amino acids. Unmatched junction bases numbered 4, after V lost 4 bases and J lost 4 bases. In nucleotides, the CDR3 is TGTGCCAGCAGCCAGACTAGCGGGGGCGCAGATACGCAGTATTTT. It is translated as CASSQTSGGADTQYF.

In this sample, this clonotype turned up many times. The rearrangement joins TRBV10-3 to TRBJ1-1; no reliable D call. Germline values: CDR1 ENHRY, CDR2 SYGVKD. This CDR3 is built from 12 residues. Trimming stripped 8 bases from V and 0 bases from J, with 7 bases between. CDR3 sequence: CAIGPMNTEAFF. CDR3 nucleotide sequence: TGTGCCATCGGTCCGATGAACACTGAAGCTTTCTTT.

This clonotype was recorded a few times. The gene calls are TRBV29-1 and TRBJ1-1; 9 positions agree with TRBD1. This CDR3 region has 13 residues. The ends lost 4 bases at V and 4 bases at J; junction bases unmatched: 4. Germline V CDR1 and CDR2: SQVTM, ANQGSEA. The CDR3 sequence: CSVGYRGLTEAFF. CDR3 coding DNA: TGCAGCGTTGGCTACAGGGGGCTCACTGAAGCTTTCTTT.

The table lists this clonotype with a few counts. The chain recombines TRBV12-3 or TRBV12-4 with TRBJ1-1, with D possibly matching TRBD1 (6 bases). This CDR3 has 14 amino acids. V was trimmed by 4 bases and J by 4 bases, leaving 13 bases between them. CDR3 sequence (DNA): TGTGCCAGCAGTTCACAGGGTGGAGGCACTGAAGCTTTCTTT. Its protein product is CASSSQGGGTEAFF.

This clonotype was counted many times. The CDR3 DNA sequence: TGTGCCAGCAATCCTGCTACCACAGGGATTTCTAACTATGGCTACACCTTC. Its translation is CASNPATTGISNYGYTF. The chain couples TRBV6-1 to TRBJ1-2, with TRBD1 as a possible D gene (6 bases). The CDR3 runs 17 residues. Germline V gives CDR1 MNHNS, CDR2 SASEGT. Trimming cost V 7 bases and J 0 bases, with 21 bases left between them.

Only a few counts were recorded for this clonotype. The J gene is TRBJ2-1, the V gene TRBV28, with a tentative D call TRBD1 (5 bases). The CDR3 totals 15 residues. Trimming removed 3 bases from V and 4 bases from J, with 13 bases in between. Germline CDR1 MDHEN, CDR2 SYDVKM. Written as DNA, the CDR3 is TGTGCCAGCAGTTTGGGGCGGACCGCGTACAATGAGCAGTTCTTC. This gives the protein CASSLGRTAYNEQFF. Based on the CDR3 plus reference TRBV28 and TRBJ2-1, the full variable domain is DVKVTQSSRYLVKRTGEKVFLECVQDMDHENMFWYRQDPGLGLRLIYFSYDVKMKEKGDIPEGYSVSREKKERFSLILESASTNQTSMYLCASSLGRTAYNEQFFGPGTRLTVL.

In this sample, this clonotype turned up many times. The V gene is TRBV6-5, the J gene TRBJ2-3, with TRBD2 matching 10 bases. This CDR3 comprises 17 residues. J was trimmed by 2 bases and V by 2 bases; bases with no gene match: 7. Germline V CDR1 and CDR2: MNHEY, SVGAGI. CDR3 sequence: CASSYKASGGLTDTQYF. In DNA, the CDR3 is TGTGCCAGCAGTTACAAGGCTAGCGGGGGACTCACAGATACGCAGTATTTT.

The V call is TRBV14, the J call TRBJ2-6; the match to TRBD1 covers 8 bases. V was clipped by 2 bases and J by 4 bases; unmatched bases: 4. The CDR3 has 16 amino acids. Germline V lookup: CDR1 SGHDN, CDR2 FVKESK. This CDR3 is CASSQFRGQGANVLTF. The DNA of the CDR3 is TGTGCCAGCAGCCAATTCAGGGGGCAGGGGGCCAACGTCCTGACTTTC.

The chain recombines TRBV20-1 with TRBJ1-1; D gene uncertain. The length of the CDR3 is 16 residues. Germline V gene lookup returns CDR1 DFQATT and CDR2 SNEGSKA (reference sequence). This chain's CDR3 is CRALPVWLEMNTEAFF. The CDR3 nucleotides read TGCAGAGCTTTACCCGTCTGGCTGGAGATGAACACTGAAGCTTTCTTT.

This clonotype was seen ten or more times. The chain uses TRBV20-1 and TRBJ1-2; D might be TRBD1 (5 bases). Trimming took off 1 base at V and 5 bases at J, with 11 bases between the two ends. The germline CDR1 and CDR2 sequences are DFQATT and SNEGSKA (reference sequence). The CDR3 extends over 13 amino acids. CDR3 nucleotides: TGCAGTGCTAGAGGCCAGGGATTATATGGCTACACCTTC. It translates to CSARGQGLYGYTF.

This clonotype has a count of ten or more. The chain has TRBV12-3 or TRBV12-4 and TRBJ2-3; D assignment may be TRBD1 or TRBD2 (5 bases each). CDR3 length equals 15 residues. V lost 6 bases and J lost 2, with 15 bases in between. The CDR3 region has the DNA TGTGCCAGCAGGGGGACGGGGCAGTCCACAGATACGCAGTATTTT. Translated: CASRGTGQSTDTQYF.

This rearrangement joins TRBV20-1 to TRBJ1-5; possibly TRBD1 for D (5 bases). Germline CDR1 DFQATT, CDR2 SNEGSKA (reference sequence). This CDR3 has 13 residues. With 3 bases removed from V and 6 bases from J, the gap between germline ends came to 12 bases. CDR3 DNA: TGCAGTGCTAGTTTGGGGGGTGGTCAGCCCCAGCATTTT. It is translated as CSASLGGGQPQHF.

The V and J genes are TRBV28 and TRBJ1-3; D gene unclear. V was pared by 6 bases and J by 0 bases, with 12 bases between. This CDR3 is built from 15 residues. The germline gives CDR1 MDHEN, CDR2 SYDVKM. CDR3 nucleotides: TGTGCCAGCAGGATAAGGTGGACCTCTGGAAACACCATATATTTT. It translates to CASRIRWTSGNTIYF.

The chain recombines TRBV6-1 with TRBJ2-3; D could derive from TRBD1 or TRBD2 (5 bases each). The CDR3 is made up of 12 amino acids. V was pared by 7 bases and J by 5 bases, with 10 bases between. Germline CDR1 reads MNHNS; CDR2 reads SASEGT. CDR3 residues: CASIWGRDTQYF. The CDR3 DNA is TGTGCCAGCATTTGGGGACGAGATACGCAGTATTTT.